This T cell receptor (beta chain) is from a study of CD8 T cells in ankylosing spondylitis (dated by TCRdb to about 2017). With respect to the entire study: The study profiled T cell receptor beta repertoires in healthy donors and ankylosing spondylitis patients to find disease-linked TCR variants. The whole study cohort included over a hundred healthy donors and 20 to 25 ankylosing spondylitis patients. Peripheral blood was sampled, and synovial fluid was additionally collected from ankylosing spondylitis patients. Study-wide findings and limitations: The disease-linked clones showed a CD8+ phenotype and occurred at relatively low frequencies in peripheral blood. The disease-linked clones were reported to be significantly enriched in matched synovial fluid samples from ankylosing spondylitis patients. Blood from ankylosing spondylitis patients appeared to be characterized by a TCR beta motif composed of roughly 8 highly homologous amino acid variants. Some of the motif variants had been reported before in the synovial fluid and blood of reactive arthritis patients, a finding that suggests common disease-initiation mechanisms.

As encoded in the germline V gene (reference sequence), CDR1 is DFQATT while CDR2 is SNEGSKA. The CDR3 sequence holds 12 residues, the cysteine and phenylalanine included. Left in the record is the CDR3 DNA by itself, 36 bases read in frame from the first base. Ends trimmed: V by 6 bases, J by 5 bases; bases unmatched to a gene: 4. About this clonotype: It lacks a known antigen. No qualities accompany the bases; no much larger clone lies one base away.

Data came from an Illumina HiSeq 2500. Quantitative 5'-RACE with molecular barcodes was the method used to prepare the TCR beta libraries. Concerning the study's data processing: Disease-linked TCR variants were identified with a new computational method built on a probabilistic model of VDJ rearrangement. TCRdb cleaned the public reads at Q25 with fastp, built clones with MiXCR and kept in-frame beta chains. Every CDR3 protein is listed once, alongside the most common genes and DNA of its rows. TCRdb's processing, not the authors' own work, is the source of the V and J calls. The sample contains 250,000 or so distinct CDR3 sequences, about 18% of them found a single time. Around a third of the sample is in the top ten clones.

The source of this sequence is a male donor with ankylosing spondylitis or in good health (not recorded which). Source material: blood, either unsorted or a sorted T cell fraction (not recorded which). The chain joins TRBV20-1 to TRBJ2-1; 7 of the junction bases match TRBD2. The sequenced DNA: TGCAGTGCGGAGGGACTAAACAATGAGCAGTTCTTC. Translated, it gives CSAEGLNNEQFF.